The TCR beta chain under discussion was sequenced for a study of regulatory T cells in long-lasting Graves disease. Comment on this clonotype: Its antigen is not identified. This probably arose from a read error, given a far larger clone one base away.

The TCR beta library used iRepertoire HTBI primers with Arm-PCR amplification of CDR3. One entry per CDR3 protein results from TCRdb running MiXCR on the multiplex PCR reads. The table lists approximately 480,000 distinct CDR3 sequences, around 15% of them singletons. CDR3 length: 14 amino acids. Trimming left V 2 bases short and J 11 bases short, with 21 bases between. The germline V gene encodes CDR1 DFQATT and CDR2 SNEGSKA (reference sequence). Overall study results and limits: Thyroid tissue was not sampled; only peripheral blood was.

Sample time point: newly diagnosed GD, antithyroid drugs for less than 3 months. Preparation of the TCR library used RNA extracted from PBMCs. Doctors identified Graves' disease using the American Thyroid Association guidelines. These data also featured in a second study, about T cells in Graves' hyperthyroidism and ophthalmopathy. That report notes: Newly diagnosed hyperthyroidism, duration under 2 months, in patients aged 18 to 65. It was a median about seven months before onset that the model predicted ophthalmopathy.

This receptor was taken from a man aged 35-49 years with Graves disease. Sequences were derived from peripheral blood mononuclear cells (PBMCs), sampled at new diagnosis, from a patient treated with antithyroid drugs. The V gene is TRBV20-1, the J gene TRBJ2-5; no reliable D call. CDR3 bases: TGCAGTGCTAGACACCCTAGGGTATTCGATGAGCAGTACTTC. It is translated as CSARHPRVFDEQYF.